This is a list of T cell receptor beta chains from one sample in a study of blood T cell repertoires in COVID-19. Clones were sequenced by immunoSEQ multiplex PCR, and TCRdb holds only the in-frame ones, with some missing. The profile shows a few hundred thousand clones, 86% of them singletons. The sequenced material came from peripheral blood. Receptors were obtained from a woman aged 60 to 75 with COVID-19, enrolled during active disease. The CDR3 runs from the conserved cysteine through the conserved F or W. A D gene is named only where the DNA matches it firmly. Clone size is not always given. Where it is, it says once, few, many or a class for expanded clones.

V gene: TRBV10-3; J gene: TRBJ1-1; D gene: TRBD1; clone size: NA; CDR3 DNA: TGTGCCATCACGGACAGGGGGGCGAACACTGAAGCTTTCTTT; CDR3 protein: CAITDRGANTEAFF
V gene: TRBV20-1; J gene: TRBJ1-5; D gene: TRBD1; clone size: NA; CDR3 DNA: TGCAGTGCTAGTCGGGGACAGGGAGGTGGGCAGCCCCAGCATTTT; CDR3 protein: CSASRGQGGGQPQHF
V gene: TRBV3-1/TRBV3-2; J gene: TRBJ1-1; D gene: TRBD1; clone size: NA; CDR3 DNA: TGTGCCAGCAGCCTCCGGGACAGGGTTTGGTTAAATGAAGCTTTCTTT; CDR3 protein: CASSLRDRVWLNEAFF
V gene: TRBV7-9; J gene: TRBJ2-3; D gene: TRBD2; clone size: few; CDR3 DNA: TGTGCCAGCAGCTCGGATAGCGGGGGGGTGGCAGATACGCAGTATTTT; CDR3 protein: CASSSDSGGVADTQYF
V gene: TRBV9; J gene: TRBJ2-3; D gene: NA; clone size: once; CDR3 DNA: TGTGCCAGCAGCGTCAACCTCGGAGGTAGCACAGATACGCAGTATTTT; CDR3 protein: CASSVNLGGSTDTQYF
V gene: TRBV7-9; J gene: TRBJ2-1; D gene: NA; clone size: NA; CDR3 DNA: TGTGCCAGCAGCTTAGGGGCTACCAATGAGCAGTTCTTC; CDR3 protein: CASSLGATNEQFF
V gene: TRBV6-2/TRBV6-3; J gene: TRBJ1-2; D gene: NA; clone size: NA; CDR3 DNA: TGTGCCAGCAGTTACACGCGGAGCCAGGGGAACTATGGCTACACCTTC; CDR3 protein: CASSYTRSQGNYGYTF
V gene: TRBV19; J gene: TRBJ1-1; D gene: NA; clone size: NA; CDR3 DNA: TGTGCCAGTAGTATTTCGGCAGGGGCTTCGAACACTGAAGCTTTCTTT; CDR3 protein: CASSISAGASNTEAFF
V gene: TRBV12-3/TRBV12-4; J gene: TRBJ2-1; D gene: TRBD2; clone size: NA; CDR3 DNA: TGTGCCAGCAGGGCGGGGGGGCCGAGTGAGCAGTTCTTC; CDR3 protein: CASRAGGPSEQFF
V gene: TRBV19; J gene: TRBJ2-1; D gene: TRBD1; clone size: NA; CDR3 DNA: TGTGCCAGTAGGGAGACAGGGTGGGATGAGCAGTTCTTC; CDR3 protein: CASRETGWDEQFF
V gene: TRBV19; J gene: TRBJ1-5; D gene: NA; clone size: NA; CDR3 DNA: TGTGCCAGTATGGCGCAGGCCAAAAATCAGCCCCAGCATTTT; CDR3 protein: CASMAQAKNQPQHF
V gene: TRBV9; J gene: TRBJ2-1; D gene: TRBD2; clone size: few; CDR3 DNA: TGTGCCAGCAGCTCAAGCCCCCGTAGCGGGGGGGCACAAAATGAGCAGTTCTTC; CDR3 protein: CASSSSPRSGGAQNEQFF
V gene: TRBV18; J gene: TRBJ1-2; D gene: NA; clone size: NA; CDR3 DNA: TGTGCCAGCTCACCACGCGCAGGGCCCGACTATGGCTACACCTTC; CDR3 protein: CASSPRAGPDYGYTF
V gene: TRBV6-5; J gene: TRBJ1-5; D gene: NA; clone size: NA; CDR3 DNA: TGTGCCAGCAGTATACAGTTTCATAGCAATCAGCCCCAGCATTTT; CDR3 protein: CASSIQFHSNQPQHF
V gene: TRBV15; J gene: TRBJ2-2; D gene: NA; clone size: NA; CDR3 DNA: TGTGCCACCAGCAGGGGCCCGGGATTTTCGAACACCGGGGAGCTGTTTTTT; CDR3 protein: CATSRGPGFSNTGELFF
V gene: TRBV11-3; J gene: TRBJ1-2; D gene: NA; clone size: once; CDR3 DNA: TGTGCCAGCAGCTTAGGGCGGGGCTATGGCTACACCTTC; CDR3 protein: CASSLGRGYGYTF
V gene: TRBV20-1; J gene: TRBJ1-1; D gene: NA; clone size: NA; CDR3 DNA: TGCAGTGCTAGTCCACTAGGATCTATGAACACTGAAGCTTTCTTT; CDR3 protein: CSASPLGSMNTEAFF
V gene: TRBV18; J gene: TRBJ1-2; D gene: TRBD1; clone size: NA; CDR3 DNA: TGTGCCAGCTCAGACAGGGTGGAGAATGGCTACACCTTC; CDR3 protein: CASSDRVENGYTF
V gene: TRBV14; J gene: TRBJ1-2; D gene: NA; clone size: NA; CDR3 DNA: TGTGCCAGCAGCCAAGCCTTCTGGAGTCCCTATGGCTACACCTTC; CDR3 protein: CASSQAFWSPYGYTF
V gene: TRBV30; J gene: TRBJ1-5; D gene: NA; clone size: NA; CDR3 DNA: TGTGCCTGGAGTGGGCGGGGCCCGAATCAGCCCCAGCATTTT; CDR3 protein: CAWSGRGPNQPQHF
V gene: TRBV13; J gene: TRBJ1-6; D gene: NA; clone size: NA; CDR3 DNA: TGTGCCAGCAGCTACAGGGTCGGGTCCTATAATTCACCCCTCCACTTT; CDR3 protein: CASSYRVGSYNSPLHF
V gene: TRBV5-1; J gene: TRBJ2-3; D gene: NA; clone size: NA; CDR3 DNA: TGCGCCAGCAGAACACAGGGTGCAGATACGCAGTATTTT; CDR3 protein: CASRTQGADTQYF
V gene: TRBV5-6; J gene: TRBJ2-1; D gene: TRBD1; clone size: NA; CDR3 DNA: TGTGCCAGCAGCTGGGGACAGGGGGCAGATGAGCAGTTCTTC; CDR3 protein: CASSWGQGADEQFF
V gene: TRBV5-4; J gene: TRBJ2-6; D gene: NA; clone size: few; CDR3 DNA: TGTGCCAGCAGCTCCGGGAGGGGGGACAGAAGTCTCTCTGGGGCCAACGTCCTGACTTTC; CDR3 protein: CASSSGRGDRSLSGANVLTF
V gene: TRBV10-2; J gene: TRBJ2-1; D gene: TRBD1; clone size: NA; CDR3 DNA: TGCGCCAGCAGTGAGTCGTTCGGGACAGGGAGGTACAATGAGCAGTTCTTC; CDR3 protein: CASSESFGTGRYNEQFF
V gene: TRBV12-3/TRBV12-4; J gene: TRBJ1-2; D gene: NA; clone size: NA; CDR3 DNA: TGTGCCAGCAGGGGCGGGGGCCATGGCTACACCTTC; CDR3 protein: CASRGGGHGYTF
V gene: TRBV9; J gene: TRBJ2-5; D gene: NA; clone size: NA; CDR3 DNA: TGTGCCAGCAGCTTCCCGGGGGTCGGGGAGACCCAGTACTTC; CDR3 protein: CASSFPGVGETQYF
V gene: TRBV11-2; J gene: TRBJ2-1; D gene: TRBD1; clone size: NA; CDR3 DNA: TGTGCCAGCAGCTCTGATGGGACAGGGGGCCCGTTCTTC; CDR3 protein: CASSSDGTGGPFF
V gene: TRBV27; J gene: TRBJ2-3; D gene: TRBD2; clone size: once; CDR3 DNA: TGTGCCAGCAGTTTGAGGCCTAGCGGGGTCACAGATACGCAGTATTTT; CDR3 protein: CASSLRPSGVTDTQYF
V gene: TRBV10-3; J gene: TRBJ2-3; D gene: NA; clone size: NA; CDR3 DNA: TGTGCCATCAGGGTGACTGGCAATACGCAGTATTTT; CDR3 protein: CAIRVTGNTQYF
V gene: TRBV3-1/TRBV3-2; J gene: TRBJ2-2; D gene: NA; clone size: NA; CDR3 DNA: TGTGCCAGCAGCCCTGCAGGGGTGGGCACCGGGGAGCTGTTTTTT; CDR3 protein: CASSPAGVGTGELFF
V gene: TRBV27; J gene: TRBJ2-1; D gene: NA; clone size: NA; CDR3 DNA: TGTGCCAGCAGTCCCCAAGGGGTAGCCGGAGAGTACAATGAGCAGTTCTTC; CDR3 protein: CASSPQGVAGEYNEQFF
V gene: TRBV6-5; J gene: TRBJ1-2; D gene: NA; clone size: NA; CDR3 DNA: TGTGCCAGCAGTTACATGTCGGCCAGGGTCAATGGCTACACCTTC; CDR3 protein: CASSYMSARVNGYTF
V gene: TRBV19; J gene: TRBJ1-5; D gene: NA; clone size: NA; CDR3 DNA: TGTGCCAGTAGTGAAGGGAGAAGCAATCAGCCCCAGCATTTT; CDR3 protein: CASSEGRSNQPQHF
V gene: TRBV7-9; J gene: TRBJ1-2; D gene: NA; clone size: NA; CDR3 DNA: TGTGCCAGCAGCTTTTCATCAGGGATCGGAGGCTACACCTTC; CDR3 protein: CASSFSSGIGGYTF
V gene: TRBV5-1; J gene: TRBJ1-3; D gene: NA; clone size: NA; CDR3 DNA: TGCGCCAGCAGCTTGGAGGGAGGCTCTGGAAACACCATATATTTT; CDR3 protein: CASSLEGGSGNTIYF
V gene: TRBV5-1; J gene: TRBJ2-1; D gene: TRBD2; clone size: NA; CDR3 DNA: TGCGCCAGCAGCTTGGGACTAGCGGGGGCCCTTTACAATGAGCAGTTCTTC; CDR3 protein: CASSLGLAGALYNEQFF
V gene: TRBV7-2; J gene: TRBJ2-3; D gene: TRBD1; clone size: NA; CDR3 DNA: TGTGCCAGCAGCTTAACGACAGGGCTTAGCGCAGATACGCAGTATTTT; CDR3 protein: CASSLTTGLSADTQYF
V gene: TRBV30; J gene: TRBJ2-7; D gene: NA; clone size: NA; CDR3 DNA: TGTGCCTGGAGTGGTCAGGACTCCTACGAGCAGTACTTC; CDR3 protein: CAWSGQDSYEQYF
V gene: TRBV19; J gene: TRBJ1-5; D gene: NA; clone size: NA; CDR3 DNA: TGTGCCAGTAGTATATGGCGACAGGATAATCAGCCCCAGCATTTT; CDR3 protein: CASSIWRQDNQPQHF
V gene: TRBV3-1/TRBV3-2; J gene: TRBJ2-3; D gene: NA; clone size: NA; CDR3 DNA: TGTGCCAGCAGCCAAGATTACGGAGAGGGTACGCAGTATTTT; CDR3 protein: CASSQDYGEGTQYF
V gene: TRBV29-1; J gene: TRBJ1-1; D gene: TRBD1; clone size: NA; CDR3 DNA: TGCAGCGTCGTTAGGGACAGCATGAACACTGAAGCTTTCTTT; CDR3 protein: CSVVRDSMNTEAFF
V gene: TRBV29-1; J gene: TRBJ1-1; D gene: TRBD1; clone size: NA; CDR3 DNA: TGCAGCGTTGGCGAACCCGACGGGACAGGCCGCACTGAAGCTTTCTTT; CDR3 protein: CSVGEPDGTGRTEAFF
V gene: TRBV5-5; J gene: TRBJ2-6; D gene: NA; clone size: NA; CDR3 DNA: TGTGCCAGCAGCTTGAGTACAGGGTACACTGGGGCCAACGTCCTGACTTTC; CDR3 protein: CASSLSTGYTGANVLTF
V gene: TRBV11-2; J gene: TRBJ2-7; D gene: TRBD1; clone size: NA; CDR3 DNA: TGTGCCAGCAGCGTTCAGGGGGCGCGTCCGAACTACGAGCAGTACTTC; CDR3 protein: CASSVQGARPNYEQYF
V gene: TRBV19; J gene: TRBJ2-2; D gene: NA; clone size: NA; CDR3 DNA: TGTGCCAGTAGTATAGTAAGACAATCGAACACCGGGGAGCTGTTTTTT; CDR3 protein: CASSIVRQSNTGELFF
V gene: TRBV10-3; J gene: TRBJ1-1; D gene: TRBD1; clone size: NA; CDR3 DNA: TGTGCCATCAGTGAGGACGGGACAGGGGAGGAAGCTTTCTTT; CDR3 protein: CAISEDGTGEEAFF
V gene: TRBV4-1; J gene: TRBJ1-1; D gene: NA; clone size: NA; CDR3 DNA: TGCGCCAGCAGCCAAGGGGAGGGAAGAGCTTTCTTT; CDR3 protein: CASSQGEGRAFF
V gene: TRBV29-1; J gene: TRBJ2-7; D gene: NA; clone size: NA; CDR3 DNA: TGCAGCGTTGAGTCTGCAGGCCACGAGCAGTACTTC; CDR3 protein: CSVESAGHEQYF
V gene: TRBV30; J gene: TRBJ1-6; D gene: NA; clone size: NA; CDR3 DNA: TGTGCCTGGAGTCTGCAGGGGACCCTCCACTTT; CDR3 protein: CAWSLQGTLHF
V gene: TRBV5-6; J gene: TRBJ2-7; D gene: TRBD1; clone size: NA; CDR3 DNA: TGTGCCAGCAGCGGCAACAGGGGGGCGTCCTACGAGCAGTACTTC; CDR3 protein: CASSGNRGASYEQYF
V gene: TRBV3-1/TRBV3-2; J gene: TRBJ1-5; D gene: TRBD1; clone size: NA; CDR3 DNA: TGTGCCAGCAGCCAGCGACAGGGAGAACATCAGCCCCAGCATTTT; CDR3 protein: CASSQRQGEHQPQHF
V gene: TRBV21-1; J gene: TRBJ2-2; D gene: NA; clone size: many; CDR3 DNA: TGTGCCAGCAGCGACGACAGCACCGGGGAGCTGTTTTTT; CDR3 protein: CASSDDSTGELFF
V gene: TRBV11-2; J gene: TRBJ1-4; D gene: TRBD1; clone size: NA; CDR3 DNA: TGTGCCAGCAGCTTAGGGGACAGGCCGACTTATGAAAAACTGTTTTTT; CDR3 protein: CASSLGDRPTYEKLFF
V gene: TRBV25-1; J gene: TRBJ2-7; D gene: TRBD1; clone size: NA; CDR3 DNA: TGTGCCAGCACCGACAGGGACGAGCAGTACTTC; CDR3 protein: CASTDRDEQYF
V gene: TRBV7-2; J gene: TRBJ2-2; D gene: NA; clone size: NA; CDR3 DNA: TGTGCCAGCAGCTTCCAGGGTGGCACCGGGGAGCTGTTTTTT; CDR3 protein: CASSFQGGTGELFF
V gene: TRBV9; J gene: TRBJ1-1; D gene: NA; clone size: NA; CDR3 DNA: TGTGCCAGCAGCGCACCCAGATGGGAGGGAGACAACACTGAAGCTTTCTTT; CDR3 protein: CASSAPRWEGDNTEAFF